The 15 T cell receptor beta chains reported below all come from one sample, sequenced in a study of T cells expressing NK-cell markers. TCRdb reprocessed the 5' RACE reads and reports one entry per CDR3 protein, with no DNA. Its table records approximately 170,000 distinct CDR3 sequences. The sample comprised blood T cells: a sorted CD56 or NKG2C T cell subset, CD4+ or CD8+ T cells, or bulk PBMC T cells (not recorded which). The receptors were sampled from a man between 18 and 69 years old in good health.

The chain recombines TRBV4-1 with TRBJ1-2; TCRdb reports TRBD1, a call that lacks DNA to check it against. CDR1 MGHRA and CDR2 YSYEKL come from the germline V gene. This CDR3 has 17 amino acids. The CDR3 protein is CASSSRDGDIPNYGYTF.

The chain links TRBV7-9 to TRBJ2-7; TCRdb calls TRBD1, which cannot be checked without DNA. Germline V lookup: CDR1 SEHNR, CDR2 FQNEAQ (reference sequence). This CDR3 comprises 15 residues. The CDR3 reads CASSYPGQGGNEQYF.

The genes are TRBV24-1 and TRBJ2-1; TCRdb calls TRBD1, which cannot be checked without DNA. CDR1 is KGHDR and CDR2 is SFDVKD in the germline V gene. The CDR3 has 15 amino acids. The CDR3 is CATSERGTPYNEQFF.

CDR3 region: CASSPLDPYGYTF. This sequence joins TRBV7-9 and TRBJ1-2. Germline V gene sequence: CDR1 SEHNR, CDR2 FQNEAQ (reference sequence). This CDR3 is 13 amino acids long.

This rearrangement joins TRBV5-1 to TRBJ1-1. The CDR3 covers 16 residues. The V gene's germline CDR1 is SGHRS and CDR2 YFSETQ. This CDR3 is CASSWVGDGLNTEAFF.

The rearrangement links TRBV20-1 to TRBJ1-5; TCRdb's D gene call, TRBD1, goes unchecked for lack of DNA. Germline CDR1 is DFQATT and CDR2 is SNEGSKA (reference sequence). The length of the CDR3 is 13 residues. The CDR3 loop reads CSARDRDNQPQHF.

This chain connects TRBV4-2 to TRBJ2-7; the TCRdb D gene call, TRBD1, has no DNA to confirm it. Germline CDR1 reads LGHNA; CDR2 reads YNFKEQ. The CDR3 has 14 residues. The CDR3 loop reads CASSPTGGIYEQYF.

The CDR3 region is CASSEFVGAGGRVGEQFF. The rearrangement uses TRBV2 and TRBJ2-1; the D call from TCRdb, TRBD2, cannot be confirmed without DNA. The CDR3 contains 18 residues. Germline-derived CDR1 and CDR2 are SNHLY and FYNNEI.

The rearrangement joins TRBV28 to TRBJ2-2; lacking DNA, the TRBD2 call made by TCRdb goes unchecked. The CDR3 spans 16 residues. Per the germline V gene, CDR1 is MDHEN and CDR2 is SYDVKM. CDR3 amino acids: CASSLWSGINTGELFF.

This chain links TRBV11-3 with TRBJ2-1; TCRdb calls TRBD2, which cannot be checked without DNA. The CDR3 is 15 amino acids. Germline V gene data show CDR1 as SGHNT and CDR2 as YENEEA. Here the CDR3 reads CASSGVGTGSNEQFF. The whole variable domain, remainder taken from reference TRBV11-3 and TRBJ2-1, is EAGVVQSPRYKIIEKKQPVAFWCNPISGHNTLYWYLQNLGQGPELLIRYENEEAVDDSQLPKDRFSAERLKGVDSTLKIQPAELGDSAVYLCASSGVGTGSNEQFFGPGTRLTVL.

V and J are TRBV5-5 and TRBJ1-2. The CDR3 length is 12 residues. Germline-derived CDR1 and CDR2 are SGHKS and YYEKEE (reference sequence). The CDR3 protein is CASSWGGYGYTF.

V is TRBV3-1 and J is TRBJ2-1; TCRdb reports TRBD2, a call that lacks DNA to check it against. Germline CDR1 reads LGHDT; CDR2 reads YNNKEL (reference sequence). This CDR3 region has 14 residues. The CDR3 spells CASRSAGGYNEQFF.

V and J are TRBV29-1 and TRBJ2-5; TCRdb's assignment of TRBD1 cannot be checked, as there is no DNA. This CDR3 spans 15 amino acids. Germline V gene data show CDR1 as SQVTM and CDR2 as ANQGSEA. The CDR3 reads CSTRGGGGYQETQYF.

This chain connects TRBV7-8 to TRBJ2-7. The germline V gene encodes CDR1 SGHVS and CDR2 FQNEAQ. The CDR3 sequence is 14 residues long. The CDR3 region is CASSLEPGSYEQYF.

The rearrangement joins TRBV6-1 to TRBJ2-7; TCRdb indicates TRBD1, and absent DNA this call remains unverified. The germline V gene has CDR1 MNHNS and CDR2 SASEGT. The CDR3 loop spans 13 amino acids. The CDR3 loop reads CASGGTGYHEQYF.